The 31 T cell receptor beta chains below come from one sample, sequenced in a study of blood T cell repertoires in COVID-19. This table comes from immunoSEQ multiplex PCR, and its TCRdb copy is limited to in-frame clones, with some not included. The sample carries 150,000 to 200,000 clones, around four fifths recorded once. The sample was peripheral blood. These receptors were taken from an older man with active or convalescent COVID-19.

The chain has TRBV15 and TRBJ2-5; D gene uncertain. Germline loops: CDR1 LNHNV, CDR2 YYDKDF (reference sequence). The CDR3 extends over 14 amino acids. Between the trimmed V and J ends, which lost 3 bases and 0 bases, there was a span of 8 bases. The CDR3 here is CATSSHEHQETQYF. CDR3 bases: TGTGCCACCAGCAGCCATGAGCACCAAGAGACCCAGTACTTC.

The chain is built from TRBV5-4 and TRBJ2-3; TRBD2 agrees at 9 bases. From germline, CDR1 is SGHNT and CDR2 YYREEE (reference sequence). The CDR3 is 14 residues long. V shed 7 bases and J 1 base; nucleotides not matched to a gene: 4. The CDR3 loop reads CASGRTSGTDTQYF. CDR3 coding DNA: TGTGCCAGCGGTCGGACTAGCGGCACAGATACGCAGTATTTT.

The rearrangement uses TRBV5-4 and TRBJ2-7, with a possible D match to TRBD1 (5 bases). V shed 4 bases and J shed 3 bases, with 20 bases lying between them. The CDR3 runs 16 residues. Germline V gene data show CDR1 as SGHNT and CDR2 as YYREEE (reference sequence). CDR3 in amino acids: CASSPKKAVGVYEQYF. The CDR3 DNA follows: TGTGCCAGCAGCCCGAAAAAGGCGGTAGGGGTCTACGAGCAGTACTTC.

This clone was observed a handful of times. This chain uses TRBV7-2 with TRBJ1-6; the D is unclear. V lost 0 bases and J lost 9, with 18 bases in between. This CDR3 is 17 amino acids long. Germline assignment: CDR1 SGHTA and CDR2 FQGNSA. Written as DNA, the CDR3 is TGTGCCAGCAGCTTAGCGGCGGTAAGAGGAGGAATTTCACCCCTCCACTTT. The encoded protein is CASSLAAVRGGISPLHF.

This clone showed up just once. This chain connects TRBV18 to TRBJ2-5, with a weak D call TRBD1 (5 bases). Germline CDR1 reads KGHSH; CDR2 reads LQKENI. V lost 5 bases, J lost 2 bases, and 9 bases lay in between. This CDR3 comprises 13 residues. In nucleotides, the CDR3 is TGTGCCAGCTCAGCGACAGTGCAAGAGACCCAGTACTTC. This sequence encodes CASSATVQETQYF.

The chain uses TRBV4-1 and TRBJ2-1; 13 bases match TRBD2. In germline, CDR1 is MGHRA, CDR2 YSYEKL. V shed 1 base, J shed 3 bases, and the junction held 6 bases outside the gene matches. This CDR3 spans 18 amino acids. CDR3 sequence (DNA): TGCGCCAGCAGCCAAGGACTAGCGGGAGGATGGAACTACAATGAGCAGTTCTTC. It specifies CASSQGLAGGWNYNEQFF.

V and J are TRBV7-2 and TRBJ2-1; 10 nucleotides align to TRBD2. The germline CDR1 and CDR2 sequences are SGHTA and FQGNSA. The CDR3 has 15 residues. Trimming took 2 bases from V and 9 from J; bases not matched to a gene: 7. As DNA, the CDR3 is TGTGCCAGCAGCTTATATAGCGGGGGGCCAAGTGAGCAGTTCTTC. Translated: CASSLYSGGPSEQFF.

This clone was seen once. V and J are TRBV6-6 and TRBJ1-2, with 7 bases lining up with TRBD1. The CDR3 runs 16 residues. The germline gives CDR1 MNHNY, CDR2 SVGAGI (reference sequence). The ends lost 5 bases at V and 4 bases at J; junction bases unmatched: 13. The CDR3 nucleotides are TGTGCCAGCAGTCGACAGGGTTTCGACGTTGGCTATGGCTACACCTTC. Its translation: CASSRQGFDVGYGYTF.

CDR3 amino acids: CATSRAYGTGLGYTF. As DNA, the CDR3 is TGTGCCACCAGCAGAGCCTACGGGACAGGGCTTGGCTACACCTTC. This chain links TRBV15 with TRBJ1-2; 9 nucleotides agree with TRBD1. The V segment lost 1 base and the J segment 7 bases; nucleotides outside the gene matches: 7. Germline loops: CDR1 LNHNV, CDR2 YYDKDF (reference sequence). The CDR3 has 15 residues.

The chain carries TRBV4-1 and TRBJ1-3; D possibly corresponds to TRBD1 (6 bases). The CDR3 is made up of 14 amino acids. Trimming left V 0 bases short and J 11 bases short, with 14 bases between. Germline lookup yields CDR1 MGHRA and CDR2 YSYEKL. Here the CDR3 reads CASSQEQGPGPIYF. The CDR3 nucleotides read TGCGCCAGCAGCCAAGAACAGGGCCCTGGGCCCATATATTTT.

This clone occurred a few times. The chain has TRBV6-5 and TRBJ1-3; D is possibly TRBD1 (6 bases). The V and J ends lost 5 bases and 3 bases respectively, with 14 bases between them. Germline lookup yields CDR1 MNHEY and CDR2 SVGAGI. The CDR3 covers 15 residues. CDR3 DNA sequence: TGTGCCAGCAGTCCCGGGGGGGGCCTTGGAAACACCATATATTTT. Its translation: CASSPGGGLGNTIYF.

This CDR3 is CASSLGLPYEQYF. The CDR3 bases are TGTGCCAGCAGCCTAGGTCTCCCCTACGAGCAGTACTTC. The chain is built from TRBV12-3 or TRBV12-4 and TRBJ2-7; D gene uncertain. Trimming pared 6 bases from V and 2 bases from J, leaving 11 bases between. The CDR3 runs to 13 residues.

The rearrangement joins TRBV7-2 to TRBJ1-1; D is undetermined. The ends were cut back, 4 bases at V and 6 bases at J, with 15 bases in the middle. This CDR3 comprises 14 residues. Germline V CDR1 and CDR2: SGHTA, FQGNSA. The CDR3, as DNA: TGTGCCAGCAGCTCGGACGGAGGAAGAGCTGAAGCTTTCTTT. Amino acid sequence: CASSSDGGRAEAFF.

J is TRBJ2-2 and V is TRBV5-1, with D hard to call. V dropped 5 bases and J dropped 6 bases, with 8 bases sitting between them. The length of the CDR3 is 12 residues. Germline CDR1 and CDR2: SGHRS and YFSETQ. CDR3 DNA sequence: TGCGCCAGCAGGGCAACAGCCGGGGAGCTGTTTTTT. This translates into CASRATAGELFF.

Regarding this clone: A much larger clone sits a single nucleotide away, making a read error possible. The chain carries TRBV7-2 and TRBJ2-7; D not resolved. Trimming cost V 1 base and J 5 bases, with 3 bases left between them. Germline values: CDR1 SGHTA, CDR2 FQGNSA. The CDR3 has 11 residues. The CDR3 coding sequence is TGTGCCAGCAGCTTAGGCGACGAGCAGTACTTC. This sequence encodes CASSLGDEQYF.

The chain employs TRBV7-9 and TRBJ2-5; D may be TRBD2 (5 bases). V was pared by 3 bases and J by 1 base, with 6 bases between. The CDR3 spans 13 residues. Germline CDR1 SEHNR, CDR2 FQNEAQ (reference sequence). CDR3 loop: CASSFEGQETQYF. In DNA form, the CDR3 reads TGTGCCAGCAGCTTTGAGGGCCAAGAGACCCAGTACTTC.

The genes are TRBV7-6 and TRBJ2-1, with D tentatively TRBD1 (5 bases). V was shortened by 0 bases and J by 4 bases, with 7 bases between the two germline ends. The germline CDR1 and CDR2 sequences are SGHVS and FNYEAQ. The CDR3 sequence is 14 residues long. In DNA form, the CDR3 reads TGTGCCAGCAGCTTAGCTTCAGGGTACAATGAGCAGTTCTTC. Protein: CASSLASGYNEQFF.

The J gene is TRBJ2-3, the V gene TRBV10-1; TRBD2 matches at 12 bases. The CDR3 contains 15 residues. Germline trimming cut 3 bases from V and 6 bases from J; bases unmatched to any gene: 4. Germline CDR1 reads WNHNN; CDR2 reads SYGVQD (reference sequence). CDR3 DNA sequence: TGCGCCAGCAGTGAACTAGCGGGGGGTAGGGATACGCAGTATTTT. Protein sequence: CASSELAGGRDTQYF.

A note on this clone: The same CDR3 also results from other DNA sequences found in this sample. V gene TRBV4-3 combines with J gene TRBJ1-2; the D gene is possibly TRBD1 (5 bases). The CDR3 sequence is 15 residues long. Trimming left V 0 bases short and J 3 bases short, with 11 bases between. CDR1 is LGHNA, CDR2 YSLEER, per germline. CDR3 amino acids: CASSQDRRGDYGYTF. DNA for the CDR3: TGCGCCAGCAGCCAAGATCGGCGGGGCGACTATGGCTACACCTTC.

This chain links TRBV3-1 (or the pseudogene TRBV3-2) with TRBJ1-3, with D perhaps TRBD1 (6 bases). Trimming removed 3 bases from V and 15 bases from J, with 18 bases in between. The CDR3 runs 13 residues. Germline-derived CDR1 and CDR2 are LGHDT and YNNKEL (reference sequence). The CDR3 DNA follows: TGTGCCAGCAGCCATCCGGACAGCGTATCAACATATTTT. It encodes CASSHPDSVSTYF.

The chain uses TRBV11-2 and TRBJ2-3; no definite D call. V was clipped by 5 bases and J by 4 bases, with 10 bases between them. There are 13 residues in the CDR3. Looked up from germline, CDR1 is SGHAT and CDR2 is FQNNGV. In DNA, the CDR3 is TGTGCCAGCAGCCTACCGGGTCCAGATACGCAGTATTTT. It translates to CASSLPGPDTQYF.

The V gene is TRBV7-9, the J gene TRBJ1-2, with 9 bases aligning to TRBD1. The length of the CDR3 is 15 residues. Germline V gene data show CDR1 as SEHNR and CDR2 as FQNEAQ (reference sequence). The trim removed 1 base at V and 8 bases at J, leaving 8 bases unmatched. The CDR3 DNA reads TGTGCCAGCAGCTTAGGGGGGACAGGGTTGAAAGGCTACACCTTC. Translated, it gives CASSLGGTGLKGYTF.

This clone has just a few counts. CDR3 protein: CAWSALHGYTF. DNA for the CDR3: TGTGCCTGGAGTGCTCTTCATGGCTACACCTTC. The rearrangement uses TRBV30 and TRBJ1-2; D is unclear. The CDR3 sequence is 11 residues long. From germline, CDR1 is GTSNPN and CDR2 SVGIG (reference sequence). The V and J ends lost 1 base and 6 bases respectively, with 6 bases between them.

The chain recombines TRBV21-1 with TRBJ1-4; the D segment call TRBD1 is taken from the table without a DNA check. TRBV21-1 is a recognized pseudogene. The CDR3 consists of 14 residues. The CDR3 DNA is TGTGCCAGCACCTTAGACAGGCATTCCGAAAAACTGTTTTTT. Its translation: CASTLDRHSEKLFF.

The J gene is TRBJ2-1, the V gene TRBV5-5, with 11 bases fitting TRBD2. V shed 3 bases and J 8 bases; nucleotides not matched to a gene: 7. The CDR3 contains 15 residues. The germline CDR1 and CDR2 sequences are SGHKS and YYEKEE (reference sequence). In DNA, the CDR3 is TGTGCCAGCAGCTATACTAGCGGGGGTATATATGAGCAGTTCTTC. Protein sequence: CASSYTSGGIYEQFF.

This clone was seen once. This rearrangement joins TRBV18 to TRBJ2-7, with TRBD2 matching over 15 bases. Germline V gives CDR1 KGHSH, CDR2 LQKENI. V lost 3 bases to trimming and J lost 2 bases; unmatched junction nucleotides: 8. The CDR3 contains 18 residues. The CDR3 spells CASSPTPGLAGGTYEQYF. DNA of the CDR3: TGTGCCAGCTCACCTACACCCGGACTAGCGGGAGGGACCTACGAGCAGTACTTC.

This clone appeared many times. The chain's CDR3 is CASSPDRAGNTIYF. CDR3 sequence (DNA): TGTGCCAGCTCCCCCGACAGGGCTGGAAACACCATATATTTT. The chain has TRBV18 and TRBJ1-3; 7 bases fit TRBD1. The CDR3 covers 14 residues. Unmatched junction bases numbered 4, after V lost 6 bases and J lost 2 bases. Per the germline V gene, CDR1 is KGHSH and CDR2 is LQKENI.

The V and J genes are TRBV2 and TRBJ1-3; D unresolved. The germline V gene has CDR1 SNHLY and CDR2 FYNNEI. This CDR3 has 13 residues. Trimming left V 9 bases short and J 2 bases short, with 11 bases between. CDR3 in amino acids: CASRVETGNTIYF. The CDR3 nucleotides read TGTGCCAGTCGGGTCGAAACTGGAAACACCATATATTTT. Based on the CDR3 plus reference TRBV2 and TRBJ1-3, the full variable domain is EPEVTQTPSHQVTQMGQEVILRCVPISNHLYFYWYRQILGQKVEFLVSFYNNEISEKSEIFDDQFSVERPDGSNFTLKIRSTKLEDSAMYFCASRVETGNTIYFGEGSWLTVV.

J is TRBJ1-2 and V is TRBV23-1; 10 bases map to TRBD1. TRBV23-1 is reported as an ORF; its role is uncertain. CDR3 length equals 16 residues. V shed 2 bases and J 6 bases; nucleotides not matched to a gene: 9. CDR3 sequence: CASSQSRDRGPNGYTF. The CDR3 DNA sequence: TGCGCCAGCAGTCAAAGCCGGGACAGGGGACCAAATGGCTACACCTTC.

This clone was detected once. The chain combines TRBV5-4 with TRBJ1-1, with D perhaps TRBD1 (6 bases). This CDR3 contains 14 residues. From germline, CDR1 is SGHNT and CDR2 YYREEE (reference sequence). The V end lost 5 bases, the J end lost 3 bases, and 14 bases lay between the germline ends. CDR3 sequence reads: CASSLYRVDTEAFF. CDR3 coding DNA: TGTGCCAGCAGTTTATACAGGGTAGACACTGAAGCTTTCTTT.

In this sample, this clone turned up once. The V call is TRBV18, the J call TRBJ2-3, with TRBD2 matching over 8 bases. Germline lookup yields CDR1 KGHSH and CDR2 LQKENI. J lost 5 bases, V lost 0 bases, and 4 bases had no gene match. CDR3 size: 15 residues. The CDR3 loop reads CASSPPGTSQDTQYF. The DNA for the CDR3 is TGTGCCAGCTCACCACCCGGGACTAGTCAAGATACGCAGTATTTT.